This T cell receptor beta chain stems from a study of blood T cell repertoires in COVID-19. Across the study: Acute-phase and convalescent COVID-19 samples originated in the United States, Italy and Spain.

Using immunoSEQ multiplex PCR, the repertoire was profiled, and TCRdb retains in-frame clones only, with some absent. The data hold approximately 300,000 clones, with more than 90% observed a single time. A COVID-19 case was met by exposed participants within 2 weeks before study entry. This CDR3 is built from 13 residues. CDR1 SEHNR and CDR2 FQNEAQ come from the germline V gene (reference sequence). V gave up 5 bases and J gave up 8 bases; unmatched junction bases: 4. Source material: PBMCs or T cells enriched from blood (not recorded which). The TCR was taken from a woman aged 25 to 39 who had been exposed to COVID-19. V and J are TRBV7-9 and TRBJ1-2; 11 bases fit TRBD1. The CDR3 sequence: CASSRTGGEGYTF. The CDR3 DNA sequence: TGTGCCAGCAGCCGGACAGGGGGCGAAGGCTACACCTTC.